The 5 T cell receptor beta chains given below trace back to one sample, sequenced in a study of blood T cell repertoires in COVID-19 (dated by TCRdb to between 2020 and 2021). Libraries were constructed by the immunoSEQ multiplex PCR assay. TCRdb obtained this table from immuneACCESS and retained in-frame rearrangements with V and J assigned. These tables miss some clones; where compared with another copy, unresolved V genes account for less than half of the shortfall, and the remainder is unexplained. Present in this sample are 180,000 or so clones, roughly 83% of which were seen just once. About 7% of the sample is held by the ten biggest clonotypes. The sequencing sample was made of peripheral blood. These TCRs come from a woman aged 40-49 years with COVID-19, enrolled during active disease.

CDR3 loop: CAISEESGMGTEAFF. CDR3 bases: TGTGCCATCAGTGAGGAGTCGGGGATGGGGACTGAAGCTTTCTTT. The chain carries TRBV10-3 and TRBJ1-1, with D uncertain. The CDR3 has 15 amino acids. Germline V gene lookup returns CDR1 ENHRY and CDR2 SYGVKD. V lost 2 bases and J lost 5, with 15 bases in between.

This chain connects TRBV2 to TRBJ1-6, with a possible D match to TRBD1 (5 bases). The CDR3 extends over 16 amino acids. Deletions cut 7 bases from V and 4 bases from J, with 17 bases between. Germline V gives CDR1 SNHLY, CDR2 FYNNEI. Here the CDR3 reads CASNSLGDSYNSPLHF. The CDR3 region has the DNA TGTGCCAGCAACTCTTTGGGGGACTCGTATAATTCACCCCTCCACTTT.

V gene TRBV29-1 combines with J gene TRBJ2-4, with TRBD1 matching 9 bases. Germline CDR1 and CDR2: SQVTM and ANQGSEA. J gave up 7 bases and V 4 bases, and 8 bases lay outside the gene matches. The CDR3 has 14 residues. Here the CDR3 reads CSVASGTGLNIQYF. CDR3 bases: TGCAGCGTTGCGAGTGGGACAGGGTTGAACATTCAGTACTTC.

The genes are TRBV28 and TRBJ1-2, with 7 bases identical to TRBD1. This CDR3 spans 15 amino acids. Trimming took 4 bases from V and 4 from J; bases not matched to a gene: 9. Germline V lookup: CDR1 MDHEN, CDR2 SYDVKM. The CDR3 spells CASSSKGAPSYGYTF. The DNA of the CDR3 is TGTGCCAGCAGTTCTAAGGGGGCCCCATCCTATGGCTACACCTTC.

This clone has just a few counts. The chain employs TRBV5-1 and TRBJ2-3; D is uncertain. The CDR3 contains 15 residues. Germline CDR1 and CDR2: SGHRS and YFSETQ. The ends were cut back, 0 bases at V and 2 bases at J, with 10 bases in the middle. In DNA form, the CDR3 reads TGCGCCAGCAGCTTGGACAGTTTAGTCACAGATACGCAGTATTTT. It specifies CASSLDSLVTDTQYF. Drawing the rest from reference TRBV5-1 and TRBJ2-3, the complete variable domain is KAGVTQTPRYLIKTRGQQVTLSCSPISGHRSVSWYQQTPGQGLQFLFEYFSETQRNKGNFPGRFSGRQFSNSRSEMNVSTLELGDSALYLCASSLDSLVTDTQYFGPGTRLTVL.